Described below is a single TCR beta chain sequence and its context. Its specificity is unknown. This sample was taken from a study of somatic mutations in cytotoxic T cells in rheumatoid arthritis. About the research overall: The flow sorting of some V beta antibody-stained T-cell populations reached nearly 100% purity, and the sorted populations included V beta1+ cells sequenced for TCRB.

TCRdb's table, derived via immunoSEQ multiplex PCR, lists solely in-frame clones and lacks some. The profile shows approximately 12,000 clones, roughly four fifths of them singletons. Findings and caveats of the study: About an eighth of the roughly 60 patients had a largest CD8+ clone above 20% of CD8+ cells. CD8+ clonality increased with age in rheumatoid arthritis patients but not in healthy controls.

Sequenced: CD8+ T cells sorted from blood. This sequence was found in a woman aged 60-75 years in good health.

The CDR3 DNA reads TGCGCCAGCAGCCAAACCGCCGTCCGGGACAGCGTTAATCAGCCCCAGCATTTT. This translates into CASSQTAVRDSVNQPQHF. The rearrangement links TRBV4-1 to TRBJ1-5, with 7 bases identical to TRBD1. V was pared by 2 bases and J by 4 bases, with 14 bases of the junction left unmatched. This CDR3 is 18 amino acids long. CDR1 MGHRA and CDR2 YSYEKL come from the germline V gene.